A selection of T cell receptor beta chains follows, all from one sample in a study of regulatory T cells in long-lasting Graves disease. TCRdb reanalysed the multiplex PCR reads using MiXCR and keeps one entry per CDR3 protein. The data show roughly 420,000 distinct CDR3 sequences, less than 20% seen once. The data also belong to a second study, concerning T cells in Graves' hyperthyroidism and ophthalmopathy.

The sample here was peripheral blood mononuclear cells (PBMCs), taken at new diagnosis, from a patient treated with antithyroid drugs. These receptors all come from a woman aged 18-30 years with Graves disease. The CDR3 runs from the conserved cysteine through the conserved F or W. Each record gives: clone size, V gene, D gene, J gene, CDR3 protein, CDR3 DNA. A D gene is named only where the DNA matches it firmly. The listing skips clone size in some rows; elsewhere it reads once, few, many or a size class.

>few|TRBV20-1|TRBD1|TRBJ1-5
CSARQGREPQHF
TGCAGTGCTCGACAGGGGAGAGAGCCCCAGCATTTT
>many|TRBV7-9|TRBD2|TRBJ2-7
CASSPAGGSEQYF
TGTGCCAGCAGCCCGGCGGGGGGCAGCGAGCAGTACTTC
>-|TRBV11-1|-|TRBJ2-5
CEGWKGGRKTQYF
TGTGAAGGATGGAAGGGTGGCAGGAAGACCCAGTACTTC
>-|TRBV6-5|-|TRBJ1-4
CASSYRDLNEKLFF
TGTGCCAGCAGTTACAGGGATCTGAATGAAAAACTGTTTTTT
>few|TRBV9|TRBD1|TRBJ1-4
CASSVAGQEGEKLFF
TGTGCCAGCAGCGTAGCGGGACAGGAGGGTGAAAAACTGTTTTTT
>-|TRBV4-3|-|TRBJ2-2
CASSERTDNTGELFF
TGCGCCAGCAGCGAGCGGACCGACAACACCGGGGAGCTGTTTTTT
>-|TRBV7-2|TRBD1|TRBJ1-6
CASSLTPGQIDSPLHF
TGTGCCAGCAGCTTGACCCCGGGACAGATCGATTCACCCCTCCACTTT
>many|TRBV5-1|-|TRBJ1-5
CASSTGGDQPQHF
TGTGCCAGCAGCACTGGGGGGGATCAGCCCCAGCATTTT
>-|TRBV20-1|TRBD1|TRBJ2-1
CSALTGFYNEQFF
TGCAGTGCTCTGACAGGGTTCTACAATGAGCAGTTCTTC
>-|TRBV6-1|TRBD1|TRBJ2-7
CASSESGTGMYEQYF
TGTGCCAGCAGTGAGTCCGGGACAGGGATGTACGAGCAGTACTTC
>once|TRBV7-2|TRBD1|TRBJ2-3
CASSLDPRGQGSDTQYF
TGTGCCAGCAGCTTAGACCCTCGGGGACAGGGGTCAGATACGCAGTATTTT
>few|TRBV28|TRBD1|TRBJ2-7
CASSGQGIVSYEQYF
TGTGCCAGCAGTGGACAGGGGATTGTCTCCTACGAGCAGTACTTC
>few|TRBV19|TRBD2|TRBJ2-5
CAASGGAPPEETQYF
TGTGCCGCTAGCGGGGGTGCCCCCCCGGAAGAGACCCAGTACTTC
>few|TRBV18|-|TRBJ2-4
CASSPQGFAKNIQYF
TGTGCCAGCTCACCACAGGGATTTGCCAAAAACATTCAGTACTTC